The 10 T cell receptor beta chains listed next were all sequenced from one sample in a study of cytomegalovirus exposure and HLA in healthy donors. PCR involved 60 Vbeta and 13 Jbeta primers. Here immunoSEQ multiplex PCR was the method, and the copy in TCRdb shows in-frame clones only, minus some. The table lists some 150,000 clones, roughly four fifths of them singletons. Material for sequencing was PBMCs. The receptors stem from a man aged 25-40 years in good health and CMV-seropositive.

The rearrangement joins TRBV9 to TRBJ1-1, with unresolved D. The CDR3 extends over 12 amino acids. Germline CDR1 and CDR2: SGDLS and YYNGEE. V was pared by 3 bases and J by 11 bases, with 14 bases between. The CDR3 DNA follows: TGTGCCAGCAGCGCAGGTCGAGGCGGGGCTTTCTTT. Protein sequence: CASSAGRGGAFF. Supplemented by reference TRBV9 and TRBJ1-1, the full variable domain reads DSGVTQTPKHLITATGQRVTLRCSPRSGDLSVYWYQQSLDQGLQFLIQYYNGEERAKGNILERFSAQQFPDLHSELNLSSLELGDSALYFCASSAGRGGAFFGQGTRLTVV.

The chain has TRBV6-5 and TRBJ2-2; D is ambiguous. The CDR3 is 14 residues long. The germline gives CDR1 MNHEY, CDR2 SVGAGI. V gave up 10 bases and J gave up 4 bases, with 16 bases separating them. CDR3 DNA: TGTGCCACCTCGAGATCTACCTTCACCGGGGAGCTGTTTTTT. Its translation is CATSRSTFTGELFF.

This sequence joins TRBV27 and TRBJ2-1, with D possibly being TRBD2 (5 bases). CDR3 length: 14 residues. The V gene's germline CDR1 is MNHEY and CDR2 SMNVEV (reference sequence). V was trimmed by 7 bases and J by 0 bases, leaving 10 bases between them. DNA of the CDR3: TGTGCCAGCAAACCGGGGTTCTCCTACAATGAGCAGTTCTTC. This sequence encodes CASKPGFSYNEQFF.

This clone was seen once. The V call is TRBV6-1, the J call TRBJ1-1, with D possibly TRBD1 on 5 matching bases. The CDR3 sequence is 12 residues long. Deletions cut 6 bases from V and 8 bases from J, with 13 bases between. CDR1 and CDR2 (germline): MNHNS, SASEGT. DNA of the CDR3: TGTGCCAGCAGAGCGGGGGGACGGGAAGCTTTCTTT. Translation gives CASRAGGREAFF.

This clone was counted between two and nine times. The rearrangement joins TRBV7-9 to TRBJ2-1; D might be TRBD2 (5 bases). Germline V gene sequence: CDR1 SEHNR, CDR2 FQNEAQ (reference sequence). This CDR3 has 18 amino acids. The V end was cut by 1 base, the J end by 4 bases, with 20 bases between. The CDR3 sequence is CASSLDKGWEHTYNEQFF. The CDR3 DNA follows: TGTGCCAGCAGCTTAGACAAGGGTTGGGAGCATACTTACAATGAGCAGTTCTTC. Together with reference TRBV7-9 and TRBJ2-1, the CDR3 gives the full variable domain: DTGVSQNPRHKITKRGQNVTFRCDPISEHNRLYWYRQTLGQGPEFLTYFQNEAQLEKSRLLSDRFSAERPKGSFSTLEIQRTEQGDSAMYLCASSLDKGWEHTYNEQFFGPGTRLTVL.

The chain carries TRBV7-2 and TRBJ1-4, with TRBD1 matching 11 bases. The CDR3 sequence is 15 residues long. J gave up 10 bases and V 0 bases, and 4 bases lay outside the gene matches. CDR1 and CDR2 from the germline V gene are SGHTA and FQGNSA. The CDR3, as DNA: TGTGCCAGCAGCTTAGCGGGGGGGACAGGGGGAAAACTGTTTTTT. Its protein is CASSLAGGTGGKLFF.

The genes are TRBV2 and TRBJ2-3; the match to TRBD2 covers 12 bases. Germline V gene lookup returns CDR1 SNHLY and CDR2 FYNNEI. V shed 7 bases and J 1 base; nucleotides not matched to a gene: 6. This CDR3 has 16 amino acids. CDR3 sequence: CASTLAGGPGTDTQYF. CDR3 nucleotide sequence: TGTGCCAGCACCCTAGCGGGGGGGCCGGGCACAGATACGCAGTATTTT.

The rearrangement uses TRBV27 and TRBJ2-3, with 8 positions matching TRBD2. Germline V gene lookup returns CDR1 MNHEY and CDR2 SMNVEV (reference sequence). V was pared by 8 bases and J by 1 base, with 5 bases of the junction left unmatched. This CDR3 region has 14 residues. As DNA, the CDR3 is TGTGCCAGCCGGGGGGGCGGGGGCACAGATACGCAGTATTTT. Translated, it gives CASRGGGGTDTQYF.

The chain combines TRBV19 with TRBJ1-5, with 10 bases aligning to TRBD1. This CDR3 comprises 19 residues. In germline, CDR1 is LNHDA, CDR2 SQIVND (reference sequence). Trimming took 3 bases from V and 9 from J; bases not matched to a gene: 20. CDR3 in amino acids: CASSISIGGQGNPRGPQHF. CDR3 sequence (DNA): TGTGCCAGTAGTATCTCGATCGGGGGACAGGGGAATCCCCGGGGGCCCCAGCATTTT.

V usage is TRBV28 and J usage is TRBJ2-2; TRBD1 might be the D (6 bases). V was pared by 5 bases and J by 4 bases, with 11 bases between. CDR3 length equals 14 residues. The germline CDR1 and CDR2 sequences are MDHEN and SYDVKM. CDR3 sequence (DNA): TGTGCCAGCAGTGCACTGGGGGCCACCGGGGAGCTGTTTTTT. It codes for CASSALGATGELFF. Full variable domain (outside the CDR3, taken from reference TRBV28 and TRBJ2-2): DVKVTQSSRYLVKRTGEKVFLECVQDMDHENMFWYRQDPGLGLRLIYFSYDVKMKEKGDIPEGYSVSREKKERFSLILESASTNQTSMYLCASSALGATGELFFGEGSRLTVL.